This T cell receptor (beta chain) was identified in a study of blood T cell repertoires in COVID-19. About the research overall: Both acute and convalescent COVID-19 samples were obtained from the United States, Italy and Spain. Nucleic acid was either cDNA or gDNA, and it came from T cells, B-cell-depleted T cells, or PBMCs.

Source study methods: Reference gene primer amplification gave estimated nucleated cell counts. The method was immunoSEQ multiplex PCR; TCRdb's version includes in-frame clones alone and lacks a portion of them. V, J and clone size reflect that table, while D and trimming were determined from the DNA. The sample consists of approximately 110,000 clones, 80% to 90% of them appearing once. Germline V gene lookup returns CDR1 SGHTA and CDR2 FQGNSA. The CDR3 contains 16 residues. The trim removed 5 bases at V and 4 bases at J, leaving 8 bases unmatched. The sample comprised peripheral blood. This chain joins TRBV7-2 and TRBJ2-5, with 12 positions matching TRBD2. The clonotype was recovered from a man aged 40-49 years with acute or convalescent COVID-19. The chain's CDR3 is CASSPLAGGTAETQYF. For the CDR3, the DNA is TGTGCCAGCAGCCCACTAGCGGGGGGTACTGCAGAGACCCAGTACTTC.